The 26 T cell receptor beta chains below were found in one sample sequenced in a study of regulatory T cells in long-lasting Graves disease. Arm-PCR of CDR3 regions and iRepertoire HTBI primers were used to build TCR beta libraries. TCRdb re-called the multiplex PCR reads with MiXCR, one entry per CDR3 protein. The sample includes some 460,000 distinct CDR3 sequences, around 15% seen only once; the top ten take 9% to 15%. Time point: newly diagnosed GD, antithyroid drugs for less than 3 months. The TCR library was prepared using RNA isolated from PBMCs. Separately, the same data were catalogued under a study of T cells in Graves' hyperthyroidism and ophthalmopathy.

Here the sequenced sample was peripheral blood mononuclear cells (PBMCs), taken at new diagnosis, from a patient treated with antithyroid drugs. The receptors originated from a man in his forties with Graves disease.

The rearrangement uses TRBV12-3 or TRBV12-4 and TRBJ2-3; D not certain. V shed 8 bases and J shed 4 bases, with 4 bases lying between them. The CDR3 sequence is 10 residues long. This CDR3 reads CASQADTQYF. CDR3 bases: TGTGCCAGCCAGGCAGATACGCAGTATTTT.

The rearrangement joins TRBV20-1 to TRBJ2-1, with 13 bases lining up with TRBD2. The CDR3 spans 16 residues. The germline V gene encodes CDR1 DFQATT and CDR2 SNEGSKA (reference sequence). The V and J ends lost 6 bases and 0 bases, in that order; junction bases with no gene match: 5. The CDR3 DNA sequence: TGCAGTGCCTGGACTAGCGGGAGTATCTCCTACAATGAGCAGTTCTTC. The encoded protein is CSAWTSGSISYNEQFF.

There are a few counts of this clonotype. The V gene is TRBV7-2, the J gene TRBJ1-6, with D hard to call. The V end lost 4 bases, the J end lost 4 bases, and 14 bases lay between the germline ends. Germline V gene sequence: CDR1 SGHTA, CDR2 FQGNSA. The CDR3 sequence is 16 residues long. CDR3 nucleotide sequence: TGTGCCAGCAGCTACCCTCGCGGCCCGTATAATTCACCCCTCCACTTT. Amino acids: CASSYPRGPYNSPLHF.

This clonotype has at least ten counts. The gene calls are TRBV10-1 and TRBJ2-1, with 7 bases matching TRBD1. Looked up from germline, CDR1 is WNHNN and CDR2 is SYGVQD (reference sequence). The junction had 10 bases not matched to a gene; V was cut back by 7 bases and J by 7 bases. The CDR3 has 14 amino acids. In DNA form, the CDR3 reads TGCGCCAGCAACGAGGGGGCGGTGAGTAATGAGCAGTTCTTC. Translating gives CASNEGAVSNEQFF.

This clonotype was observed at least ten times. The chain carries TRBV12-3 or TRBV12-4 and TRBJ2-7, with TRBD1 identical over 7 bases. The CDR3 has 14 amino acids. Trimming cost V 5 bases and J 2 bases; bases outside gene matches: 6. Here the CDR3 DNA reads TGTGCCAGCAGTCGGACAGGCTTTCCCTACGAGCAGTACTTC. Its translation is CASSRTGFPYEQYF.

This clonotype was recorded many times. The chain carries TRBV28 and TRBJ2-2, with D maybe TRBD2 (6 bases). Trimming cost V 4 bases and J 4 bases, with 7 bases left between them. The CDR3 sequence is 13 residues long. The V gene's germline CDR1 is MDHEN and CDR2 SYDVKM. The CDR3 spells CASSWGLTGELFF. The CDR3 coding sequence is TGTGCCAGCAGTTGGGGACTCACCGGGGAGCTGTTTTTT.

This clonotype was recorded many times. The V call is TRBV27, the J call TRBJ2-7; D may be TRBD1 or TRBD2 (5 bases each). Germline V CDR1 and CDR2: MNHEY, SMNVEV (reference sequence). Trimming cost V 3 bases and J 7 bases, with 16 bases left between them. CDR3 length: 14 amino acids. The CDR3: CASSFTAGKGEQYF. CDR3 DNA: TGTGCCAGCAGTTTTACGGCGGGTAAGGGGGAGCAGTACTTC.

This clonotype was seen at least ten times. The chain couples TRBV2 to TRBJ2-3; D is uncertain. Per germline, CDR1 SNHLY and CDR2 FYNNEI. This CDR3 is built from 11 residues. Trimming took 10 bases from V and 10 from J, leaving 15 bases between them. Here the CDR3 reads CATQESSAQYF. The CDR3 region has the DNA TGTGCCACCCAGGAAAGTTCCGCGCAGTATTTT.

At least ten counts were recorded for this clonotype. This chain joins TRBV7-9 and TRBJ2-3; D is possibly TRBD2 (5 bases). Germline CDR1 reads SEHNR; CDR2 reads FQNEAQ (reference sequence). V lost 6 bases, J lost 0 bases, and 13 bases lay in between. The CDR3 totals 15 residues. This CDR3 reads CASRLFGGSTDTQYF. The CDR3 DNA reads as TGTGCCAGCAGACTTTTTGGCGGGAGCACAGATACGCAGTATTTT.

This clonotype was seen many times. The genes are TRBV2 and TRBJ2-2, with 9 bases identical to TRBD1. Germline CDR1 is SNHLY and CDR2 is FYNNEI. V was clipped by 6 bases and J by 6 bases; unmatched bases: 8. This CDR3 comprises 15 residues. The CDR3 protein is CASRAGQGLSGELFF. The CDR3 DNA is TGTGCCAGCAGGGCGGGACAGGGTCTTTCCGGGGAGCTGTTTTTT.

Concerning this clonotype itself: This clone may be a read error of a much larger clone one base away. The rearrangement joins TRBV27 to TRBJ2-3, with 9 bases fitting TRBD2. The CDR3 runs to 15 residues. Germline-derived CDR1 and CDR2 are MNHEY and SMNVEV (reference sequence). Here the CDR3 reads CASSPRASGNTERYF. The CDR3 coding sequence is TGTGCCAGCAGTCCCCGGGCTAGCGGGAATACCGAGCGGTACTTC.

This clonotype has ten or more counts. The rearrangement links TRBV13 to TRBJ2-5, with 9 bases fitting TRBD1. The germline V gene has CDR1 PRHDT and CDR2 FYEKMQ (reference sequence). The CDR3 covers 16 residues. The J segment lost 5 bases and the V segment lost 0 bases, leaving 7 bases of the junction unmatched. The CDR3 region has the DNA TGTGCCAGCAGCTTAGGAGGGACAGGGACATTGGAGACCCAGTACTTC. The encoded protein is CASSLGGTGTLETQYF.

The table lists this clonotype with many counts. The chain has TRBV29-1 and TRBJ2-2; TRBD1 matches 7 bases. In germline, CDR1 is SQVTM, CDR2 ANQGSEA. V lost 4 bases to trimming and J lost 0 bases; unmatched junction nucleotides: 5. The CDR3 contains 15 residues. The DNA of the CDR3 is TGCAGCGTTGGGGGCAGGGGGTCGAACACCGGGGAGCTGTTTTTT. It specifies CSVGGRGSNTGELFF.

This clonotype has at least ten counts. The chain carries TRBV6-2 or TRBV6-3 and TRBJ2-1, with 9 bases aligning to TRBD2. This CDR3 is built from 16 residues. Losses at the gene ends were 2 bases for V and 6 bases for J; bases not matched to a gene: 8. The germline V gene has CDR1 MNHEY and CDR2 SVGEGT. In DNA, the CDR3 is TGTGCCAGCAGTTACCCGACAGGGACTAGCAGCAATGAGCAGTTCTTC. This translates into CASSYPTGTSSNEQFF.

This clonotype was recorded at least ten times. The rearrangement uses TRBV12-5 and TRBJ2-3; 7 bases align to TRBD2. Trimming took 7 bases from V and 4 from J; bases not matched to a gene: 5. Per germline, CDR1 LGHNT and CDR2 FRNRAP. The CDR3 runs 13 residues. The CDR3 coding sequence is TGTGCTAGTGTATCGGGAGGTCCAGATACGCAGTATTTT. It yields the protein CASVSGGPDTQYF.

This clonotype has at least ten counts. The rearrangement links TRBV12-3 or TRBV12-4 to TRBJ1-2; maybe TRBD1 (6 bases). Trimming stripped 3 bases from V and 4 bases from J, with 12 bases between. The CDR3 is made up of 14 amino acids. The CDR3 loop reads CASSFRRGGYGYTF. The CDR3 bases are TGTGCCAGCAGTTTTCGCAGGGGCGGCTATGGCTACACCTTC.

This clonotype was picked up many times. The chain joins TRBV27 to TRBJ2-2; TRBD1 is a possible D gene (6 bases). This CDR3 spans 15 amino acids. Trimming shortened V by 5 bases and J by 5 bases, and 15 bases separated the two germline ends. In germline, CDR1 is MNHEY, CDR2 SMNVEV (reference sequence). DNA for the CDR3: TGTGCCAGCAGTCCCCGCCCAGGGGTAACCGGGGAGCTGTTTTTT. Its translation is CASSPRPGVTGELFF.

This clonotype was seen many times. The chain links TRBV3-1 to TRBJ2-1, with D perhaps matching TRBD2 (5 bases). With 1 base removed from V and 4 bases from J, the gap between germline ends came to 11 bases. Per the germline V gene, CDR1 is LGHDT and CDR2 is YNNKEL (reference sequence). CDR3 size: 15 residues. CDR3 bases: TGTGCCAGCAGCCAAGGTGATGGACTTTACAATGAGCAGTTCTTC. This sequence encodes CASSQGDGLYNEQFF.

In this sample, this clonotype turned up many times. This chain uses TRBV6-2 or TRBV6-3 with TRBJ2-2; unclear D gene. This CDR3 spans 12 amino acids. V was trimmed by 5 bases and J by 3 bases, leaving 4 bases between them. CDR1 is MNHEY and CDR2 is SVGEGT in the germline V gene. The CDR3 is CASSTYTGELFF. The CDR3 region has the DNA TGTGCCAGCAGTACATACACCGGGGAGCTGTTTTTT.

This clonotype appeared a few times. V usage is TRBV13 and J usage is TRBJ1-2; D ambiguous. Germline CDR1 reads PRHDT; CDR2 reads FYEKMQ (reference sequence). This CDR3 contains 13 residues. V was trimmed by 6 bases and J by 7 bases, leaving 15 bases between them. CDR3 in amino acids: CASRQREQAGYTF. For the CDR3, the DNA is TGTGCCAGCAGGCAACGGGAGCAGGCTGGCTACACCTTC.

This clonotype has a count of ten or more. V is TRBV11-2 and J is TRBJ1-4; D gene ambiguous. This CDR3 has 15 residues. V lost 4 bases and J 0 bases, leaving 9 bases between the germline ends. Germline V lookup: CDR1 SGHAT, CDR2 FQNNGV. The CDR3 DNA follows: TGTGCCAGCAGCTGGGGAAAAGCAACTAATGAAAAACTGTTTTTT. Its protein product is CASSWGKATNEKLFF.

This clonotype has at least ten counts. This chain connects TRBV7-9 to TRBJ2-1; no firm D call. The CDR3 extends over 13 amino acids. Trimming removed 2 bases from V and 4 bases from J, with 6 bases in between. Per germline, CDR1 SEHNR and CDR2 FQNEAQ (reference sequence). The CDR3: CASSLIQYNEQFF. In nucleotides, the CDR3 is TGTGCCAGCAGCTTAATACAGTACAATGAGCAGTTCTTC.

This clonotype was detected a few times. The V and J genes are TRBV6-2 or TRBV6-3 and TRBJ1-2; TRBD1 aligns across 9 bases. Germline V CDR1 and CDR2: MNHEY, SVGEGT. Unmatched junction bases numbered 5, after V lost 2 bases and J lost 4 bases. This CDR3 is built from 15 residues. The CDR3 region is CASSYQETGGYGYTF. CDR3 nucleotide sequence: TGTGCCAGCAGTTACCAAGAGACAGGGGGCTATGGCTACACCTTC.

Ten or more counts support this clonotype. The chain has TRBV27 and TRBJ2-1; 8 nucleotides line up with TRBD2. After removal of 7 bases from V and 0 bases from J, the junction contained 5 bases not matched to a gene. The CDR3 consists of 15 residues. In germline, CDR1 is MNHEY, CDR2 SMNVEV (reference sequence). CDR3 sequence: CASTISGSSYNEQFF. The CDR3 nucleotides read TGTGCCAGCACCATAAGCGGGAGCTCCTACAATGAGCAGTTCTTC.

This clonotype has a count of ten or more. The chain recombines TRBV11-2 with TRBJ2-3; a possible D gene is TRBD2 (6 bases). CDR1 and CDR2 (germline): SGHAT, FQNNGV. The germline V and J ends were trimmed by 6 bases and 4 bases, with 17 bases remaining between them. CDR3 length equals 15 residues. CDR3 sequence reads: CASRPAGRFADTQYF. Here the CDR3 DNA reads TGTGCCAGCAGACCGGCGGGAAGGTTCGCAGATACGCAGTATTTT.

This clonotype was counted many times. The V call is TRBV2, the J call TRBJ1-5; 8 bases fit TRBD1. V lost 6 bases to trimming and J lost 7 bases; unmatched junction nucleotides: 8. Per germline, CDR1 SNHLY and CDR2 FYNNEI. The CDR3 has 14 amino acids. The CDR3 region has the DNA TGTGCCAGCAGGTCCGGACAGGGAAGGCAGCCCCAGCATTTT. It codes for CASRSGQGRQPQHF.